This record concerns one T cell receptor beta chain sequence. The target antigen is unknown. The CDR3 extends over 15 amino acids. Trimming shortened V by 1 base and J by 8 bases, and 17 bases separated the two germline ends. Looked up from germline, CDR1 is LGHNA and CDR2 is YSLEER. Clones were sequenced by immunoSEQ multiplex PCR, and TCRdb holds only the in-frame ones, with some missing. The sample records 15,000 to 20,000 clones, about 81% being singletons. Each of the patients experienced relapse following autologous stem cell transplantation, and their brentuximab vedotin exposure differed. This record comes from a study of PD-1 blockade in classical Hodgkin lymphoma. Study-wide points: According to reports, newly diagnosed patients had lower baseline TCR diversity than healthy donors, and relapsed/refractory patients had lower baseline TCR diversity still. Lower baseline TCR diversity marked trial partial responders and progressors.

This sequence was found in a human donor with classical Hodgkin lymphoma. Here the sequenced sample was peripheral blood mononuclear cells (PBMCs), taken at baseline. The gene calls are TRBV4-3 and TRBJ1-2; D perhaps matches TRBD1 (5 bases). The CDR3 bases are TGCGCCAGCAGCCAAGTCGGGGACCTGGGGCAGGGCTACACCTTC. It yields the protein CASSQVGDLGQGYTF.